This T cell receptor beta chain was observed in a study of OX40 agonist ivuxolimab in advanced cancers. Study overall: Patients took ivuxolimab, an agonistic anti-OX40 (CD134) antibody. The study, taken as a whole, reports: What antigens the expanded peripheral T cells recognized was never established.

V shed 10 bases and J 4 bases; nucleotides not matched to a gene: 11. The CDR3 runs 17 residues. Germline V gene sequence: CDR1 ENHRY, CDR2 SYGVKD. The data were produced by immunoSEQ multiplex PCR, yet TCRdb's version contains in-frame clones alone and is incomplete. The data contain fewer than 70,000 clones, over 65% of them singletons. Notes on this clone: Its antigen is not known.

The material was CD4+ or CD8+ T cells sorted from blood, obtained in a trial of the OX40 agonist ivuxolimab. This rearrangement joins TRBV10-3 to TRBJ2-2; 14 bases are shared with TRBD2. This TCR was sampled from an adult with an advanced solid tumor such as melanoma, head and neck, liver or kidney cancer. For the CDR3, the DNA is TGTGCCACTGGGACTAGCGGGGGTTTTATAAGCACCGGGGAGCTGTTTTTT. Translated, it gives CATGTSGGFISTGELFF.